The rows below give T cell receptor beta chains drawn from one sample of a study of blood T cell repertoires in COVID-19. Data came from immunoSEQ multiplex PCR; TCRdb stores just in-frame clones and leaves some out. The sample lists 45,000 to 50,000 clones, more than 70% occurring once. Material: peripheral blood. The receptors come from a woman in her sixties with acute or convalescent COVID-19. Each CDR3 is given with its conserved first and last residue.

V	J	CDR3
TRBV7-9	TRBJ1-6	CASSPSVAAPLHF
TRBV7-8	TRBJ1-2	CASSSRNPGVDGYTF
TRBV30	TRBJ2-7	CAWNILASYEQYF
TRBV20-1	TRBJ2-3	CSASSLAGGLDTQYF
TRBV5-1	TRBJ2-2	CASISSGGVGTGELFF
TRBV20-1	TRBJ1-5	CSASPYRGINQPQHF
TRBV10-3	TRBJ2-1	CAISADRGRNEQFF
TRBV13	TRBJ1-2	CASSLEGGSYGYTF
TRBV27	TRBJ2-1	CASSLRAYNEQFF
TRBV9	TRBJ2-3	CASSASGLYTDTQYF
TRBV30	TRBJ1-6	CAWSRDRDSQSISPLHF
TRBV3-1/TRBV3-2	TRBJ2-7	CASSLPQGSRHF
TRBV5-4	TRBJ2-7	CASSSPGQGKTYEQYF
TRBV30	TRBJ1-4	CAWSVDRGTGREKLFF
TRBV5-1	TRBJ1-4	CASSLGGGQANEKLFF
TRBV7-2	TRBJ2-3	CASSPGQGTDTQYF
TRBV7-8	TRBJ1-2	CASSPATGNYGYTF
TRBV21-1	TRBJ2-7	CASSRRDRNYEQYF
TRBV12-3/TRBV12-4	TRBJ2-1	CASSGGGRNEQFF
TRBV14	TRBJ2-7	CASSLAGVPYEQYF
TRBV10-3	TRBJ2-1	CAISEVGQGPYNEQFF
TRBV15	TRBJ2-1	CATSRDLSSYNEQFF
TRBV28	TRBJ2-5	CASRGQGRETQYF
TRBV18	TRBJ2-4	CASSRDRGTKNIQYF
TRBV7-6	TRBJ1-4	CASSLMSDRSNEKLFF
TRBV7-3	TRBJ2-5	CASSRDRRETQYF
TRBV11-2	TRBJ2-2	CASHRGQSNTGELFF
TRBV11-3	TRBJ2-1	CASSSTSGWEQFF
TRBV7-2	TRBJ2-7	CASSLVAREDYEQYF
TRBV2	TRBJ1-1	CASIFTGREAFF
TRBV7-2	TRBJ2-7	CASSPRQKLNEQYF
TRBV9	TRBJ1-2	CASSVGADSFYGYTF
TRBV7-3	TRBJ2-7	CASSYSSGGAYEQYF
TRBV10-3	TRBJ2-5	CAISDLSGGRETQYF
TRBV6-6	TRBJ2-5	CASKSGGATQETQYF
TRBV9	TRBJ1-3	CASSVKGAGNTIYF
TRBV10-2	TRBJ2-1	CASGRPGGNEQFF
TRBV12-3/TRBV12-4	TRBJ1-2	CASSQGYGYTF
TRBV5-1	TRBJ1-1	CASSSQTGSTEAFF
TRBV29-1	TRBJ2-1	CSVDPATSGSLYEQFF
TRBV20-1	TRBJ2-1	CSASKRASYNEQFF
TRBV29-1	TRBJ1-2	CSVEVRVGTLGYTF
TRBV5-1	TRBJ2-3	CASRRDLAGADTQYF
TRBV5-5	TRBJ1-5	CASSFGTDHQPQHF
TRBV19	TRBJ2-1	CASSIATSGRVSYNEQFF
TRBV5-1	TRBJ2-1	CASSSGLTNNEQFF
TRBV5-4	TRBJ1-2	CASSPTGELRYGYTF
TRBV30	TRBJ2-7	CAWKPGIDSYEQYF
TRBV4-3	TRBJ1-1	CASSQDPVPNTEAFF
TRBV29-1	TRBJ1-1	CSVGQGAGGTEAFF
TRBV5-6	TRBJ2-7	CASSLRGQGAYEQYF
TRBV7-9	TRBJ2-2	CASTGGLAGKTGELFF
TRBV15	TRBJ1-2	CATSERGQGAGGYTF